Sequencing of this T cell receptor (beta chain) was carried out in a study of PD-1 and CTLA-4 blockade in melanoma. Method: immunoSEQ multiplex PCR; TCRdb's copy keeps in-frame clones and lacks some. Here the sample spans roughly 21,000 clones, about 87% being singletons. The CDR3 loop spans 15 amino acids. Germline V lookup: CDR1 SGHAT, CDR2 FQNNGV. Trimming cost V 0 bases and J 0 bases, with 6 bases left between them. The material was CD8+ T cells from peripheral blood, obtained before anti-PD-1 treatment. The clonotype comes from a human donor with melanoma. The genes are TRBV11-2 and TRBJ1-3, with D unresolved. The CDR3 DNA reads as TGTGCCAGCAGCTTAGAACACGGCTCTGGAAACACCATATATTTT. Its translation is CASSLEHGSGNTIYF. The full variable domain, with the rest looked up from reference TRBV11-2 and TRBJ1-3, is EAGVAQSPRYKIIEKRQSVAFWCNPISGHATLYWYQQILGQGPKLLIQFQNNGVVDDSQLPKDRFSAERLKGVDSTLKIQPAKLEDSAVYLCASSLEHGSGNTIYFGEGSWLTVV.